These 2 T cell receptor beta chains came from one sample sequenced in a study of shared T cell receptors in the human thymus. Clones were sequenced by immunoSEQ multiplex PCR, and TCRdb holds only the in-frame ones, with some missing. Found here are 550,000 to 800,000 clones, roughly 85% of them singletons; the top ten hold over 0.008%. This same sample was also taken into another study, of human thymus T cells.

Sequences were obtained from thymocytes. The source is a girl in the first two years of life with a congenital heart defect.

This clone was seen more than once but under ten times. Other DNA sequences from this sample encode an identical CDR3 as well. The rearrangement uses TRBV6-5 and TRBJ1-1; TRBD1 matches 9 bases. There are 11 residues in the CDR3. CDR1 is MNHEY and CDR2 is SVGAGI in the germline V gene. V lost 6 bases and J lost 8; bases outside the gene matches: 1. The CDR3 spells CASRGQGEAFF. In DNA, the CDR3 is TGTGCCAGCAGGGGACAGGGAGAAGCTTTCTTT.

The chain links TRBV5-1 to TRBJ1-4, with TRBD1 identical over 12 bases. The CDR3 length is 18 residues. Unmatched junction bases numbered 8, after V lost 4 bases and J lost 1 base. Per germline, CDR1 SGHRS and CDR2 YFSETQ. Here the CDR3 DNA reads TGCGCCAGCAGCGGTCAGGGACAGGGGGCGTTAACTAATGAAAAACTGTTTTTT. It yields the protein CASSGQGQGALTNEKLFF.